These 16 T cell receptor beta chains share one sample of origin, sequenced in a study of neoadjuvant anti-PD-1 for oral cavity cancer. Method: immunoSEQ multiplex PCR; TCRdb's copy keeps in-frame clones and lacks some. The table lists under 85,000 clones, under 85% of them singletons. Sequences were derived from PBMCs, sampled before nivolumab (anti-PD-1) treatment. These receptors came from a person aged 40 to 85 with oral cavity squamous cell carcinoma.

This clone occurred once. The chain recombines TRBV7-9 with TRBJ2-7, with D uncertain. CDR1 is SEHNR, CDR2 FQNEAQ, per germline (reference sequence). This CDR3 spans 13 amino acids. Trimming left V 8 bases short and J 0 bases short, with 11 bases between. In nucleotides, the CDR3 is TGTGCCAGCGAAGGCCAGAACTCCTACGAGCAGTACTTC. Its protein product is CASEGQNSYEQYF. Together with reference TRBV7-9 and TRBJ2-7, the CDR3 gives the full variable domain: DTGVSQNPRHKITKRGQNVTFRCDPISEHNRLYWYRQTLGQGPEFLTYFQNEAQLEKSRLLSDRFSAERPKGSFSTLEIQRTEQGDSAMYLCASEGQNSYEQYFGPGTRLTVT.

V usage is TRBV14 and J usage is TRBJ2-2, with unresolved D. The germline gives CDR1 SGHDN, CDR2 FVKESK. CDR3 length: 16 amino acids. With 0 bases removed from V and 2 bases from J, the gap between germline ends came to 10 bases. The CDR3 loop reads CASSQDPVLNTGELFF. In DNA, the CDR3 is TGTGCCAGCAGCCAAGATCCGGTCCTCAACACCGGGGAGCTGTTTTTT.

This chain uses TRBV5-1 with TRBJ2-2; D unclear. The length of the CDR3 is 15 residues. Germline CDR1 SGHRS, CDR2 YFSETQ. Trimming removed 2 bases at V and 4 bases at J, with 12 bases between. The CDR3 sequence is CASSFGVVGTGELFF. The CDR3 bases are TGCGCCAGCAGCTTTGGGGTTGTGGGCACCGGGGAGCTGTTTTTT. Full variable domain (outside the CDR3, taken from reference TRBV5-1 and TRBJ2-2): KAGVTQTPRYLIKTRGQQVTLSCSPISGHRSVSWYQQTPGQGLQFLFEYFSETQRNKGNFPGRFSGRQFSNSRSEMNVSTLELGDSALYLCASSFGVVGTGELFFGEGSRLTVL.

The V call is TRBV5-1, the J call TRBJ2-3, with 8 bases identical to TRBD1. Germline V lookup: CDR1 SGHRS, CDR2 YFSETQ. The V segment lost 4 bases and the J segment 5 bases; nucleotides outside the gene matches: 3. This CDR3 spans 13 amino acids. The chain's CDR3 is CASSLGQGDTQYF. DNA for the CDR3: TGCGCCAGCAGCCTAGGACAGGGAGATACGCAGTATTTT.

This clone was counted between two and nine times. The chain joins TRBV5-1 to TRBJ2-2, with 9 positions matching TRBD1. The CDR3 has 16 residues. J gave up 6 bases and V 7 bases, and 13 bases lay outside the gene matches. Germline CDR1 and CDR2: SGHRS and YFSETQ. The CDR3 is CASAEGITGGPGELFF. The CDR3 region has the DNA TGCGCCAGCGCGGAGGGGATAACAGGGGGCCCCGGGGAGCTGTTTTTT.

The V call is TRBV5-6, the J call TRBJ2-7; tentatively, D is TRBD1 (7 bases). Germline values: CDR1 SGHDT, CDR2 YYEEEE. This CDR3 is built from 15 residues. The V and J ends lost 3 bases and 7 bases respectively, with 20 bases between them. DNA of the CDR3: TGTGCCAGCAGCTCTAGGACAGGCTGGGGGGAAGAGCAGTACTTC. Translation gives CASSSRTGWGEEQYF.

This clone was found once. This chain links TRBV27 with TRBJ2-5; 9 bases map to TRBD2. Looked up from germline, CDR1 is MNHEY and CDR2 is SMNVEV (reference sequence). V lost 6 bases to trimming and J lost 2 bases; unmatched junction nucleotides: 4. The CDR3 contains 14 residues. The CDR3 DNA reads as TGTGCCAGCAGCTGGCTAGCGGGGCAAGAGACCCAGTACTTC. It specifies CASSWLAGQETQYF.

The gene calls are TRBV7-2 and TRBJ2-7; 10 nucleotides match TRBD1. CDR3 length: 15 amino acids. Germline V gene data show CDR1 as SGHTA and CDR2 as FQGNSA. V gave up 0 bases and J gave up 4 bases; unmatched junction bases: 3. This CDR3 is CASSLAWTGGYEQYF. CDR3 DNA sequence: TGTGCCAGCAGCTTAGCTTGGACAGGGGGTTACGAGCAGTACTTC. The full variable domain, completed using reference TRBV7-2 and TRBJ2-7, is GAGVSQSPSNKVTEKGKDVELRCDPISGHTALYWYRQSLGQGLEFLIYFQGNSAPDKSGLPSDRFSAERTGGSVSTLTIQRTQQEDSAVYLCASSLAWTGGYEQYFGPGTRLTVT.

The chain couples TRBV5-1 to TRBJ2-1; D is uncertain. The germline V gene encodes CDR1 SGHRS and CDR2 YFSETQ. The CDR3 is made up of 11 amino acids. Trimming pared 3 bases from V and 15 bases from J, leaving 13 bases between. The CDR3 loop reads CASSYSEVWFF. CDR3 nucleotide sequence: TGCGCCAGCAGCTACAGCGAGGTTTGGTTCTTC.

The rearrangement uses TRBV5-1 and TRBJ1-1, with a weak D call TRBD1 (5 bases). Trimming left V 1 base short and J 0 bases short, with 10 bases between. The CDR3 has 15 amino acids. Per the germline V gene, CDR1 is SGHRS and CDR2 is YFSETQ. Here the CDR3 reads CASSLWGVMNTEAFF. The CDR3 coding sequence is TGCGCCAGCAGCTTGTGGGGGGTAATGAACACTGAAGCTTTCTTT.

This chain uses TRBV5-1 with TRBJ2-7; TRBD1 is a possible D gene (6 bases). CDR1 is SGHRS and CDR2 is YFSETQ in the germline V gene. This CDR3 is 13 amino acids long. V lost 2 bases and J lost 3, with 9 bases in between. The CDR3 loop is CASSFLRGYEQYF. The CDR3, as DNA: TGCGCCAGCAGCTTTCTCAGGGGCTACGAGCAGTACTTC.

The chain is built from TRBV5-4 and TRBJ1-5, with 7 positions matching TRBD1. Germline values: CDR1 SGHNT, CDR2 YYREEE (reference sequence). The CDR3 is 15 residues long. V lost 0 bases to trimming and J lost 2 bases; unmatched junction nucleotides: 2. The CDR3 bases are TGTGCCAGCAGCTTGGCAGGACAGGGCAATCAGCCCCAGCATTTT. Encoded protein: CASSLAGQGNQPQHF. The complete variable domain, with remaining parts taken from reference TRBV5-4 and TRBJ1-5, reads ETGVTQSPTHLIKTRGQQVTLRCSSQSGHNTVSWYQQALGQGPQFIFQYYREEENGRGNFPPRFSGLQFPNYSSELNVNALELDDSALYLCASSLAGQGNQPQHFGDGTRLSIL.

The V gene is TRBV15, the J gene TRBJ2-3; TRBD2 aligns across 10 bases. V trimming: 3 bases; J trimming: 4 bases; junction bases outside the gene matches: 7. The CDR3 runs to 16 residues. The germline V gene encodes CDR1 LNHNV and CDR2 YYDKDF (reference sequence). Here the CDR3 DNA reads TGTGCCACCAGCAGTTCACTAGCGGGACGGGCAGATACGCAGTATTTT. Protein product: CATSSSLAGRADTQYF.

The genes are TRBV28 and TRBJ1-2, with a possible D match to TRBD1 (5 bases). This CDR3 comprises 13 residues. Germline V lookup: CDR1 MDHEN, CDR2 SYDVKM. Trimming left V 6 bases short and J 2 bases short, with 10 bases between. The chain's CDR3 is CASRLGGNYGYTF. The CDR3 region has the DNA TGTGCCAGCAGACTTGGGGGAAACTATGGCTACACCTTC.

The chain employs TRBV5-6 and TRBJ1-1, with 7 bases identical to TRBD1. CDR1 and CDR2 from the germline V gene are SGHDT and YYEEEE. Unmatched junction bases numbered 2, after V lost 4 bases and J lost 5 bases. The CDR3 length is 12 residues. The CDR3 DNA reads TGTGCCAGCAGCCCAGGGGGGACTGAAGCTTTCTTT. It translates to CASSPGGTEAFF.

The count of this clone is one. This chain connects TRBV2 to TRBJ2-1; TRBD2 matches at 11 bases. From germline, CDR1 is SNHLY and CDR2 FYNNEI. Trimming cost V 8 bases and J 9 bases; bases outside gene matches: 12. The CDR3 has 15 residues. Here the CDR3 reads CASRTLLAGGAEQFF. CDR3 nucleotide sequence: TGTGCCAGCCGCACCCTTCTAGCGGGAGGAGCTGAGCAGTTCTTC.